Listed below are T cell receptor beta chains from one sample, sequenced in a study of blood T cells in healthy people across ages. In TCRdb, the 5' RACE reads were re-called with MiXCR into one record per CDR3 protein. The sample has more than 700,000 distinct CDR3 sequences, 35% to 60% seen once. The sample consisted of blood. The receptor set was obtained from a man older than 75 in good health. CDR3s include the opening cysteine and the closing phenylalanine or tryptophan. A D gene is named only where the DNA matches it firmly. Rows may omit the clone size; those that give it use once, few, many or a size class.

v_gene: TRBV6-6
j_gene: TRBJ2-3
abundance: few
d_gene: TRBD2
CDR3aa: CASSSGGADTQYF
CDR3nt: TGTGCCAGCAGTTCCGGGGGGGCAGATACGCAGTATTTT

v_gene: TRBV29-1
j_gene: TRBJ2-7
abundance: .
d_gene: TRBD1
CDR3aa: CSAGTGAYEQYF
CDR3nt: TGCAGCGCCGGGACAGGGGCCTACGAGCAGTACTTC

v_gene: TRBV20-1
j_gene: TRBJ1-4
abundance: .
d_gene: .
CDR3aa: CSACVLNEKLFF
CDR3nt: TGCAGTGCCTGCGTCCTCAATGAAAAACTGTTTTTT

v_gene: TRBV11-1
j_gene: TRBJ2-7
abundance: few
d_gene: TRBD2
CDR3aa: CASSLGLAPSGYEQYF
CDR3nt: TGTGCCAGCAGCTTAGGACTAGCGCCGTCGGGGTACGAGCAGTACTTC

v_gene: TRBV28
j_gene: TRBJ1-4
abundance: few
d_gene: .
CDR3aa: CASSVVEGSLFF
CDR3nt: TGTGCCAGCAGTGTCGTTGAGGGATCCCTGTTTTTT

v_gene: TRBV29-1
j_gene: TRBJ2-5
abundance: .
d_gene: TRBD2
CDR3aa: CSVPGTSVLETQYF
CDR3nt: TGCAGCGTCCCCGGGACTAGCGTATTGGAGACCCAGTACTTC

v_gene: TRBV28
j_gene: TRBJ1-5
abundance: .
d_gene: TRBD1
CDR3aa: CASRQGPQPQHF
CDR3nt: TGTGCCAGCAGACAGGGGCCTCAGCCCCAGCATTTT

v_gene: TRBV29-1
j_gene: TRBJ2-3
abundance: .
d_gene: .
CDR3aa: CSVDGTGTDTQYF
CDR3nt: TGCAGCGTTGACGGGACCGGCACAGATACGCAGTATTTT

v_gene: TRBV7-2
j_gene: TRBJ1-1
abundance: .
d_gene: TRBD1
CDR3aa: CASSRDRATYTEAFF
CDR3nt: TGTGCCAGCAGCAGAGACAGGGCAACTTACACTGAAGCTTTCTTT

v_gene: TRBV7-3
j_gene: TRBJ1-2
abundance: .
d_gene: TRBD1
CDR3aa: CASSRGQGTGYTF
CDR3nt: TGTGCCAGCAGCCGCGGACAGGGGACGGGCTACACCTTC

v_gene: TRBV4-2
j_gene: TRBJ2-2
abundance: few
d_gene: TRBD2
CDR3aa: CASSQPGLAVDTGELFF
CDR3nt: TGTGCCAGCAGCCAACCCGGACTAGCGGTCGACACCGGGGAGCTGTTTTTT

v_gene: TRBV28
j_gene: TRBJ1-2
abundance: many
d_gene: .
CDR3aa: CASSLSTATSNYGYTF
CDR3nt: TGTGCCAGCAGTTTGTCGACAGCGACGTCGAACTATGGCTACACCTTC

v_gene: TRBV10-3
j_gene: TRBJ2-6
abundance: .
d_gene: .
CDR3aa: CAISESAVGSGANVLTF
CDR3nt: TGTGCCATCAGTGAGTCGGCGGTCGGCTCTGGGGCCAACGTCCTGACTTTC

v_gene: TRBV20-1
j_gene: TRBJ2-1
abundance: many
d_gene: TRBD2
CDR3aa: CSASRRLAGGHDEQFF
CDR3nt: TGCAGTGCTAGCCGCCGACTAGCGGGAGGCCATGATGAGCAGTTCTTC

v_gene: TRBV27
j_gene: TRBJ2-3
abundance: few
d_gene: .
CDR3aa: CASISPLSDTQYF
CDR3nt: TGTGCCAGCATTTCCCCCCTCTCAGATACGCAGTATTTT

v_gene: TRBV4-2
j_gene: TRBJ1-4
abundance: .
d_gene: .
CDR3aa: CASSHKPGKLFF
CDR3nt: TGTGCCAGCAGCCATAAGCCTGGGAAACTGTTTTTT

v_gene: TRBV7-9
j_gene: TRBJ2-1
abundance: few
d_gene: TRBD2
CDR3aa: CASATSGRFNEQFF
CDR3nt: TGTGCCAGCGCCACTAGCGGGAGATTTAATGAGCAGTTCTTC

v_gene: TRBV20-1
j_gene: TRBJ2-1
abundance: .
d_gene: TRBD2
CDR3aa: CSASSSGTFENEQFF
CDR3nt: TGCAGTGCTAGTTCTAGCGGGACCTTTGAAAATGAGCAGTTCTTC

v_gene: TRBV10-3
j_gene: TRBJ2-4
abundance: .
d_gene: TRBD2
CDR3aa: CAISESASGGQRNIQYF
CDR3nt: TGTGCCATCAGTGAGAGCGCTAGCGGGGGCCAGAGAAACATTCAGTACTTC

v_gene: TRBV5-1
j_gene: TRBJ1-2
abundance: .
d_gene: TRBD1
CDR3aa: CASRAGTGLDYGYTF
CDR3nt: TGCGCCAGCAGGGCCGGGACAGGGCTTGACTATGGCTACACCTTC

v_gene: TRBV4-2
j_gene: TRBJ2-7
abundance: .
d_gene: TRBD2
CDR3aa: CASSQDLGGSSYEQYF
CDR3nt: TGTGCCAGCAGCCAAGATTTGGGCGGGAGCTCCTACGAGCAGTACTTC

v_gene: TRBV7-2
j_gene: TRBJ2-5
abundance: .
d_gene: .
CDR3aa: CASSLAHREETQYF
CDR3nt: TGTGCCAGCAGCTTAGCGCACAGAGAAGAGACCCAGTACTTC

v_gene: TRBV5-6
j_gene: TRBJ2-3
abundance: few
d_gene: .
CDR3aa: CASSPGTSVSTDTQYF
CDR3nt: TGTGCCAGCAGTCCCGGGACCTCGGTGAGCACAGATACGCAGTATTTT